Given below is one T cell receptor beta chain in context. One Seattle source followed patients from active infection through their disease course. These data belong to a study of blood T cell repertoires in COVID-19. Source study methods: By means of reference gene primer amplification, nucleated cell counts were estimated. TCRdb keeps only in-frame clones here, not all; method: immunoSEQ multiplex PCR. The D gene and trimming were derived from the DNA, and the V and J assignments and clone size from that table. The table has roughly 340,000 clones, around 86% seen once. Per the germline V gene, CDR1 is MGHDK and CDR2 is SYGVNS. The V and J ends lost 8 bases and 9 bases respectively, with 17 bases between them. The CDR3 consists of 13 residues.

The sequenced material came from peripheral blood. The gene calls are TRBV25-1 and TRBJ2-1, with TRBD2 as a possible D gene (6 bases). This sequence was found in a woman aged 50 to 60 with COVID-19, enrolled during active disease. CDR3 in amino acids: CASRDLYTTEQFF. CDR3 sequence (DNA): TGTGCCAGCCGGGACTTATATACAACTGAGCAGTTCTTC. The variable domain in full, with the rest retrieved from reference TRBV25-1 and TRBJ2-1, is EADIYQTPRYLVIGTGKKITLECSQTMGHDKMYWYQQDPGMELHLIHYSYGVNSTEKGDLSSESTVSRIRTEHFPLTLESARPSHTSQYLCASRDLYTTEQFFGPGTRLTVL.